This is a list of T cell receptor beta chains from one sample in a study of T cells in Graves' hyperthyroidism and ophthalmopathy. MiXCR, run by TCRdb on the multiplex PCR reads, gives a single entry per CDR3 protein. The repertoire holds around 400,000 distinct CDR3 sequences, with roughly 14% as singletons. The sequencing sample was made of blood. The receptors were gathered from a woman aged 18-29 years with Graves' hyperthyroidism that later progressed to Graves' ophthalmopathy. The conserved cysteine and the conserved F or W are not part of the CDR3 here. Each record gives: D gene, clone size, V gene, J gene, CDR3 protein. The D gene is left open where the match is weak. Part of the rows lack a size; the others show once, few, many or a class for expanded clones.

d_call: TRBD2; clone_size: few; v_call: TRBV7-9; j_call: TRBJ2-1; cdr3_aa: ASSFLGGGHEQF
d_call: NA; clone_size: many; v_call: TRBV7-9; j_call: TRBJ2-1; cdr3_aa: ASRIPVGLSSYNEQF
d_call: NA; clone_size: few; v_call: TRBV27; j_call: TRBJ2-7; cdr3_aa: ASARGVSYEQY
d_call: NA; clone_size: many; v_call: TRBV7-8; j_call: TRBJ2-1; cdr3_aa: ASSLGSAGSYNEQF
d_call: NA; clone_size: NA; v_call: TRBV25-1; j_call: TRBJ1-1; cdr3_aa: ASSTSGEAF
d_call: NA; clone_size: NA; v_call: TRBV18; j_call: TRBJ2-1; cdr3_aa: ASSLRTRDLRRGNEQF
d_call: TRBD1; clone_size: many; v_call: TRBV20-1; j_call: TRBJ1-2; cdr3_aa: SASGQATNYGYT
d_call: NA; clone_size: many; v_call: TRBV20-1; j_call: TRBJ2-3; cdr3_aa: SARDGATTDTQY
d_call: NA; clone_size: NA; v_call: TRBV7-2; j_call: TRBJ1-3; cdr3_aa: ASSLERRGPSGNTIY
d_call: NA; clone_size: many; v_call: TRBV7-2; j_call: TRBJ2-3; cdr3_aa: ASSLRFSTDTQY
d_call: NA; clone_size: few; v_call: TRBV4-1; j_call: TRBJ1-2; cdr3_aa: ASSQDPRQLVYGYT
d_call: NA; clone_size: NA; v_call: TRBV20-1; j_call: TRBJ2-5; cdr3_aa: SASSGTPLEKETQY
d_call: NA; clone_size: many; v_call: TRBV12-3/TRBV12-4; j_call: TRBJ2-3; cdr3_aa: ASSPRPPGGTDTQY
d_call: TRBD2; clone_size: many; v_call: TRBV18; j_call: TRBJ2-1; cdr3_aa: ASSPGLAGADEQF
d_call: TRBD1; clone_size: many; v_call: TRBV20-1; j_call: TRBJ1-5; cdr3_aa: SASRDRDQPQH
d_call: NA; clone_size: NA; v_call: TRBV6-6; j_call: TRBJ2-4; cdr3_aa: ASSYMTTSAKNIQY
d_call: NA; clone_size: many; v_call: TRBV2; j_call: TRBJ2-6; cdr3_aa: ASSDRAGANVLT
d_call: TRBD2; clone_size: NA; v_call: TRBV9; j_call: TRBJ2-1; cdr3_aa: ASSVESGRLETQF
d_call: NA; clone_size: many; v_call: TRBV3-1; j_call: TRBJ2-2; cdr3_aa: ASSQVRGPGELF
d_call: TRBD1; clone_size: NA; v_call: TRBV20-1; j_call: TRBJ2-5; cdr3_aa: SAGQGGGWETQY
d_call: TRBD1; clone_size: few; v_call: TRBV5-6; j_call: TRBJ1-5; cdr3_aa: ASSLTGTGGNNQPQH
d_call: TRBD1; clone_size: many; v_call: TRBV20-1; j_call: TRBJ1-1; cdr3_aa: SASPTGDTEAF
d_call: TRBD2; clone_size: few; v_call: TRBV5-1; j_call: TRBJ2-3; cdr3_aa: ASSFLAGEIPDTQY
d_call: NA; clone_size: many; v_call: TRBV28; j_call: TRBJ1-2; cdr3_aa: ASSSSAVYGYT
d_call: NA; clone_size: few; v_call: TRBV10-3; j_call: TRBJ1-1; cdr3_aa: AIRPTARNEAF
d_call: NA; clone_size: NA; v_call: TRBV28; j_call: TRBJ2-2; cdr3_aa: ASSLWAGGLNTGELF
d_call: TRBD2; clone_size: NA; v_call: TRBV7-3; j_call: TRBJ2-1; cdr3_aa: ASNPTSGSYNEQF
d_call: TRBD1; clone_size: few; v_call: TRBV20-1; j_call: TRBJ2-3; cdr3_aa: SAAPGGAGDTQY
d_call: NA; clone_size: NA; v_call: TRBV14; j_call: TRBJ2-1; cdr3_aa: ASSQDLWLGSSYNEQF
d_call: NA; clone_size: many; v_call: TRBV6-1; j_call: TRBJ2-7; cdr3_aa: ASSELIGAYEQY
d_call: NA; clone_size: few; v_call: TRBV29-1; j_call: TRBJ2-7; cdr3_aa: SVIRDYSYEQY
d_call: TRBD1; clone_size: many; v_call: TRBV12-5; j_call: TRBJ2-7; cdr3_aa: ASGPADRGRNKCEQY
d_call: NA; clone_size: NA; v_call: TRBV27; j_call: TRBJ1-1; cdr3_aa: ASRGIKAAEAF
d_call: NA; clone_size: many; v_call: TRBV2; j_call: TRBJ2-1; cdr3_aa: ASSGRNPTYNEQF
d_call: TRBD1; clone_size: few; v_call: TRBV5-4; j_call: TRBJ1-1; cdr3_aa: ASSSGQDVKAF
d_call: TRBD1; clone_size: many; v_call: TRBV7-9; j_call: TRBJ2-2; cdr3_aa: AGEEGRQGANTGELF
d_call: TRBD2; clone_size: NA; v_call: TRBV12-3/TRBV12-4; j_call: TRBJ2-1; cdr3_aa: ASSPTTGTTNEQF
d_call: NA; clone_size: NA; v_call: TRBV7-9; j_call: TRBJ2-1; cdr3_aa: ASSRAGASTYNEQF
d_call: TRBD2; clone_size: few; v_call: TRBV30; j_call: TRBJ2-3; cdr3_aa: AWGIAGVADTQY
d_call: NA; clone_size: NA; v_call: TRBV28; j_call: TRBJ2-6; cdr3_aa: ASSLWTGMRSGANVLT
d_call: TRBD2; clone_size: few; v_call: TRBV30; j_call: TRBJ2-3; cdr3_aa: AWSSRSGSSTDTQY